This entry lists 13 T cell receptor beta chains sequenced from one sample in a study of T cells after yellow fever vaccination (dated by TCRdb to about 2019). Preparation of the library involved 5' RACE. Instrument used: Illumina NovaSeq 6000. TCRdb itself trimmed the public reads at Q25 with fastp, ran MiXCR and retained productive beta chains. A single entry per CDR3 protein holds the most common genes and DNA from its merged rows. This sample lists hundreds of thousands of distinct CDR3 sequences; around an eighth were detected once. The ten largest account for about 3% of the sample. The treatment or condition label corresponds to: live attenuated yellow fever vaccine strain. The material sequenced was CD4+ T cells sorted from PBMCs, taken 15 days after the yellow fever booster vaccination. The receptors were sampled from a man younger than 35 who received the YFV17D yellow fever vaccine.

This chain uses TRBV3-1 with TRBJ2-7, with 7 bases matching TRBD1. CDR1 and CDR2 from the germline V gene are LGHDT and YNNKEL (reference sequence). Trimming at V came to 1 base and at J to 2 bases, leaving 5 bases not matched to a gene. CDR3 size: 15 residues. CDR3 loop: CASSQGLQGTYEQYV. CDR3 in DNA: TGTGCCAGCAGCCAAGGTTTACAGGGGACCTACGAGCAGTACGTC.

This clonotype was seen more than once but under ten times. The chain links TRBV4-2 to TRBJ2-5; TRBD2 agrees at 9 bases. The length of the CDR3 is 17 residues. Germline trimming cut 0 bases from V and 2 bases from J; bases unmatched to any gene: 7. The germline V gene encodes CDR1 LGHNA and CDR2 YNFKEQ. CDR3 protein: CASSQEARLAGQETQYF. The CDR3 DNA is TGTGCCAGCAGCCAAGAGGCGAGGCTAGCGGGGCAAGAGACCCAGTACTTC.

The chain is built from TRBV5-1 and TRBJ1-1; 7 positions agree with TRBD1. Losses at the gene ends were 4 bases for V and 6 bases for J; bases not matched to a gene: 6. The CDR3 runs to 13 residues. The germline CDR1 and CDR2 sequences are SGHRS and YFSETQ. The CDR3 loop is CASSPGQEAEAFF. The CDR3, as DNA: TGCGCCAGCAGCCCCGGACAGGAGGCTGAAGCTTTCTTT. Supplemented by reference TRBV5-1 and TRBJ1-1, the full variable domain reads KAGVTQTPRYLIKTRGQQVTLSCSPISGHRSVSWYQQTPGQGLQFLFEYFSETQRNKGNFPGRFSGRQFSNSRSEMNVSTLELGDSALYLCASSPGQEAEAFFGQGTRLTVV.

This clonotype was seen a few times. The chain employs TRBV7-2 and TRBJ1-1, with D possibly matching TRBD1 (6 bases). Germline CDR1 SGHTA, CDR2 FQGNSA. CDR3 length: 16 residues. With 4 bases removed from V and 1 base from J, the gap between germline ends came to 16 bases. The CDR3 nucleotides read TGTGCCAGCAGCTCCCTCGGGGGGGGCTGGAACACTGAAGCTTTCTTT. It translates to CASSSLGGGWNTEAFF.

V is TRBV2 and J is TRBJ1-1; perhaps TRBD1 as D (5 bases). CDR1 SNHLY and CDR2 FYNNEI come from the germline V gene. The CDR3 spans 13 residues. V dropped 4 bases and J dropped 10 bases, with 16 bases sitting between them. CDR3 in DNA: TGTGCCAGCAGTGCGGGGGACCACGATGGAGCTTTCTTT. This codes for CASSAGDHDGAFF.

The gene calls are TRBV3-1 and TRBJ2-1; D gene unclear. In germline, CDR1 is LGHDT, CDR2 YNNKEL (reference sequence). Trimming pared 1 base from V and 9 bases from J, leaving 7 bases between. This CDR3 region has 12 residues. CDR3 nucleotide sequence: TGTGCCAGCAGCCAAGGGGAATTTGAGCAGTTCTTC. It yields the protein CASSQGEFEQFF.

CDR3: CASSQALILSWNYEQYV. In DNA, the CDR3 is TGTGCCAGCAGCCAAGCTTTGATTCTTAGCTGGAACTACGAGCAGTACGTC. This sequence joins TRBV14 and TRBJ2-7; no reliable D call. V gave up 1 base and J gave up 3 bases, with 19 bases separating them. Germline lookup yields CDR1 SGHDN and CDR2 FVKESK. There are 17 residues in the CDR3.

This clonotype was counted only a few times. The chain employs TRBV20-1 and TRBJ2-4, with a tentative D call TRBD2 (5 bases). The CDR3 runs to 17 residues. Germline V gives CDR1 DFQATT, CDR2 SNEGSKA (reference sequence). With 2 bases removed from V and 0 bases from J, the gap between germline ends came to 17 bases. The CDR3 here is CSARTPKGVGAKNIQYF. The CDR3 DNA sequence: TGCAGTGCTAGAACGCCGAAGGGAGTCGGAGCCAAAAACATTCAGTACTTC.

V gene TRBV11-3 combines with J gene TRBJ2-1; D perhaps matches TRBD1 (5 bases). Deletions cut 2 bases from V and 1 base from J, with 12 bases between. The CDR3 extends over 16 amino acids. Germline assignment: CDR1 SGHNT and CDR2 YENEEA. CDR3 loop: CASSLMGQGSYNEQFF. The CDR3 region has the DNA TGTGCCAGCAGCTTAATGGGGCAGGGATCCTACAATGAGCAGTTCTTC.

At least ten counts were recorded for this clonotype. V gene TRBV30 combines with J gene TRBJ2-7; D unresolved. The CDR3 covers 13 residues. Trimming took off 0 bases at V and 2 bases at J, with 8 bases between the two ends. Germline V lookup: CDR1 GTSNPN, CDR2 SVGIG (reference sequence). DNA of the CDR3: TGTGCCTGGAGTGTAGGTCTCGCCTACGAGCAGTACTTC. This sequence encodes CAWSVGLAYEQYF.

In DNA form, the CDR3 reads TGTGCCAGCAGCCAAGGGGGACAGGGGAACACCGGGGAGCTGTTTTTT. Protein product: CASSQGGQGNTGELFF. The rearrangement links TRBV4-2 to TRBJ2-2; 9 nucleotides line up with TRBD1. The CDR3 length is 16 residues. J was trimmed by 1 base and V by 1 base; bases with no gene match: 1. Germline V gene lookup returns CDR1 LGHNA and CDR2 YNFKEQ.

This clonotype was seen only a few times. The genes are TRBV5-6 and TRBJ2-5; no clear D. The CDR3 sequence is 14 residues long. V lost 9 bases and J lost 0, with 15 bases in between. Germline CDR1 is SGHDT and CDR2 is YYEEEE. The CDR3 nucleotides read TGTGCCATCAAGAGGTTGGAGCACCAAGAGACCCAGTACTTC. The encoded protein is CAIKRLEHQETQYF. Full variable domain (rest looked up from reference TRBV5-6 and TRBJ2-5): DAGVTQSPTHLIKTRGQQVTLRCSPKSGHDTVSWYQQALGQGPQFIFQYYEEEERQRGNFPDRFSGHQFPNYSSELNVNALLLGDSALYLCAIKRLEHQETQYFGPGTRLLVL.

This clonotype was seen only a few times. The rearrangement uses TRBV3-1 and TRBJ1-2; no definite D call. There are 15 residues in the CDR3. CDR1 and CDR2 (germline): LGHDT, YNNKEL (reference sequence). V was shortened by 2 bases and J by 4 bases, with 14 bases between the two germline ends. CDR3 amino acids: CASSQPEALGYGYTF. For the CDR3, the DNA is TGTGCCAGCAGCCAACCAGAGGCTCTCGGCTATGGCTACACCTTC.